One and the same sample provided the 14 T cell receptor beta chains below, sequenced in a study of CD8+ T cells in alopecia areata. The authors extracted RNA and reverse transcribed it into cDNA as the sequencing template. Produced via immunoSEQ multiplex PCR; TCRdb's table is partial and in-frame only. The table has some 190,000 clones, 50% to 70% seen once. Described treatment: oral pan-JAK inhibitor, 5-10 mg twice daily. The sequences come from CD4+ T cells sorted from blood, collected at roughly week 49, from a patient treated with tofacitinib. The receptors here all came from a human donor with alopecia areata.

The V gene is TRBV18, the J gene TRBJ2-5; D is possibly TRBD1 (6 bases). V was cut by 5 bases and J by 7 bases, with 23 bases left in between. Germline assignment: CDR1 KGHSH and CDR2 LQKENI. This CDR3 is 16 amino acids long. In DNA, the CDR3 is TGTGCCAGCTCAGCTCCGGGACAAGCAGGCCTGGGGACCCAGTACTTC. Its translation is CASSAPGQAGLGTQYF.

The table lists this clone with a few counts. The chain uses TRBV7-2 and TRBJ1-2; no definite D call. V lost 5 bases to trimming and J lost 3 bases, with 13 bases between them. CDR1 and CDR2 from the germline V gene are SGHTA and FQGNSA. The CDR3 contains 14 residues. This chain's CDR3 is CASSLDSGDYGYTF. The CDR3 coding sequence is TGTGCCAGCAGCCTCGACTCGGGTGACTATGGCTACACCTTC.

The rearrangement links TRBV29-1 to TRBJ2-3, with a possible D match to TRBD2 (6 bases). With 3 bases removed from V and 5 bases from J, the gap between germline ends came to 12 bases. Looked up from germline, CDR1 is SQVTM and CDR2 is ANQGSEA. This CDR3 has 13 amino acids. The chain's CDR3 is CSVDRQGGDTQYF. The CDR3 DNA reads TGCAGCGTTGACAGGCAGGGAGGAGATACGCAGTATTTT.

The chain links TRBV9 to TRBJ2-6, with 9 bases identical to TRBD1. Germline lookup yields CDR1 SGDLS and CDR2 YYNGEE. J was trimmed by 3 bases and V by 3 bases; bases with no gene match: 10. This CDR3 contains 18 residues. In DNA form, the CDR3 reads TGTGCCAGCAGCGCATGGACAGGGGAGGGTAGTGGGGCCAACGTCCTGACTTTC. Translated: CASSAWTGEGSGANVLTF.

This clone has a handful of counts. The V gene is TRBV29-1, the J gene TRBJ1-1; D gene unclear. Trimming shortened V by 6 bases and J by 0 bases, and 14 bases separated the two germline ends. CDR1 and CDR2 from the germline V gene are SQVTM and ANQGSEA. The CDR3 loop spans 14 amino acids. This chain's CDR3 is CSVRRTNMNTEAFF. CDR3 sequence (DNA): TGCAGCGTACGCAGAACCAACATGAACACTGAAGCTTTCTTT.

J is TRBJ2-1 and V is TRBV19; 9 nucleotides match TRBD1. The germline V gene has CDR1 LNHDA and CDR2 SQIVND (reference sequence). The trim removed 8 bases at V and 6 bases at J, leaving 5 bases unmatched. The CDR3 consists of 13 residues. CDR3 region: CASRTGEANEQFF. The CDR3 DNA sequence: TGTGCCAGTCGGACAGGGGAAGCCAATGAGCAGTTCTTC.

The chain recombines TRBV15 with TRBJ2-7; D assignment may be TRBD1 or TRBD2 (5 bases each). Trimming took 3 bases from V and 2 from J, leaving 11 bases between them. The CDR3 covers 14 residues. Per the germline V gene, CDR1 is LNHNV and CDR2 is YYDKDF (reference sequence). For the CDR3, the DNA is TGTGCCACCAGCAGTTCCGGGACCCCCTACGAGCAGTACTTC. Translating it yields CATSSSGTPYEQYF.

CDR3 sequence (DNA): TGCGCCACCTGCCTGGGGGGGACGATGAACACTGAAGCTTTCTTT. Encoded protein: CATCLGGTMNTEAFF. The chain is built from TRBV10-2 and TRBJ1-1; TRBD1 is a possible D gene (5 bases). The length of the CDR3 is 15 residues. The ends were cut back, 10 bases at V and 0 bases at J, with 18 bases in the middle. Looked up from germline, CDR1 is WSHSY and CDR2 is SAAADI.

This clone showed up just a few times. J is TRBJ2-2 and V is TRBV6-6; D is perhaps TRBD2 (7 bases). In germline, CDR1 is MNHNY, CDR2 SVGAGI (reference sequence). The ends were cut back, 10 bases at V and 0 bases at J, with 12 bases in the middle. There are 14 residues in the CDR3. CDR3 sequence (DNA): TGTGCCACCAGAGGGGGGGCGAACACCGGGGAGCTGTTTTTT. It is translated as CATRGGANTGELFF.

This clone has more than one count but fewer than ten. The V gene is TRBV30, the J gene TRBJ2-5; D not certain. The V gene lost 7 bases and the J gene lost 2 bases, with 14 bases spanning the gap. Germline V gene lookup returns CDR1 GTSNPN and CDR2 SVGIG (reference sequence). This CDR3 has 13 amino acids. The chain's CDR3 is CASNRGSQETQYF. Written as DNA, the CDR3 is TGTGCCTCCAACCGCGGTTCTCAAGAGACCCAGTACTTC. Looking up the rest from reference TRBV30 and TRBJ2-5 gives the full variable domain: SQTIHQWPATLVQPVGSPLSLECTVEGTSNPNLYWYRQAAGRGLQLLFYSVGIGQISSEVPQNLSASRPQDRQFILSSKKLLLSDSGFYLCASNRGSQETQYFGPGTRLLVL.

The CDR3 spells CASSLRLAGGISSYNEQFF. The CDR3 DNA reads as TGTGCCAGCAGCCTCCGACTAGCGGGGGGGATTAGCTCCTACAATGAGCAGTTCTTC. This chain joins TRBV7-9 and TRBJ2-1; TRBD2 agrees at 14 bases. The CDR3 loop spans 19 amino acids. In germline, CDR1 is SEHNR, CDR2 FQNEAQ (reference sequence). V lost 5 bases, J lost 0 bases, and 9 bases stayed unmatched.

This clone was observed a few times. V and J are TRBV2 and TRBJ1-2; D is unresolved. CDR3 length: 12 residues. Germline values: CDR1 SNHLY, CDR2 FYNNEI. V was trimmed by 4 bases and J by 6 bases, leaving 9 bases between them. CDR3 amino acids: CASSVPPDGYTF. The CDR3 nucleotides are TGTGCCAGCAGTGTCCCCCCAGATGGCTACACCTTC.

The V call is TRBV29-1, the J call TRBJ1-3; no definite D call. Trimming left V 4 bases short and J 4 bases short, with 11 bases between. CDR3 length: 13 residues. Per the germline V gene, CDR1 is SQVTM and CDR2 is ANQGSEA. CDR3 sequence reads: CSVGAYRGNTIYF. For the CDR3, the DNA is TGCAGCGTTGGGGCATATCGAGGAAACACCATATATTTT.

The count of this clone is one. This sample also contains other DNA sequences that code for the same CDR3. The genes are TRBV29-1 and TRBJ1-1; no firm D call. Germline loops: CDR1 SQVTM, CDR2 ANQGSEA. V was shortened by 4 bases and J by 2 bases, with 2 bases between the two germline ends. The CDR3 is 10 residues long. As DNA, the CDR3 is TGCAGCGTTGCTAACACTGAAGCTTTCTTT. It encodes CSVANTEAFF. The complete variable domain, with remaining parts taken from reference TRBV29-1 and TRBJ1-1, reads SAVISQKPSRDICQRGTSLTIQCQVDSQVTMMFWYRQQPGQSLTLIATANQGSEATYESGFVIDKFPISRPNLTFSTLTVSNMSPEDSSIYLCSVANTEAFFGQGTRLTVV.